This T cell receptor beta chain was profiled in a study of cytomegalovirus exposure and HLA in healthy donors. Study-level results: As confirmed in vitro, a few CMV-associated chains were specific for CMV antigens. It was assumed in the presence/absence analyses that sequencing depth was roughly uniform across donors. There were under 200 TCR beta chains listed as cytomegalovirus-associated.

Concerning this clone itself: Its target is unknown.

All the people who gave samples were healthy bone marrow donors. Researchers ran the PCR with 60 Vbeta and 13 Jbeta primers. Using immunoSEQ multiplex PCR, the repertoire was profiled, and TCRdb retains in-frame clones only, with some absent. Here the sample table reports 45,000 to 60,000 clones. This receptor was taken from a male donor in good health and CMV-seronegative. The specimen was PBMCs.

The CDR3 region is CASSIRLNQETQYF. For the CDR3, the DNA is TGTGCCAGTAGTATACGACTAAACCAAGAGACCCAGTACTTC. The chain uses TRBV19 and TRBJ2-5, with D maybe TRBD2 (5 bases). The V and J ends lost 2 bases and 0 bases respectively, with 7 bases between them. CDR1 is LNHDA and CDR2 is SQIVND in the germline V gene (reference sequence). The CDR3 sequence is 14 residues long.